Below, 27 T cell receptor beta chains from the same sample are listed, as sequenced in a study of CD8 T cells in Susac syndrome. RNA was extracted with the RNeasy kit, and a quantity of 0.5 to 1 ug was reverse transcribed using random hexamers. One entry per CDR3 protein, called by TCRdb with MiXCR from the immunoSEQ multiplex PCR reads. The sample shows roughly 110,000 distinct CDR3 sequences, approximately 93% of them seen only once. Sequencing was carried out using CD8+ T cells from PBMCs. These receptor sequences come from a human donor with Susac syndrome.

This rearrangement joins TRBV20-1 to TRBJ2-5; 9 bases agree with TRBD2. After removal of 1 base from V and 3 bases from J, the junction contained 15 bases not matched to a gene. Germline values: CDR1 DFQATT, CDR2 SNEGSKA (reference sequence). The CDR3 is 18 residues long. The CDR3, as DNA: TGCAGTGCTAGAGGTCGGGGTGGAATAGCGGGGGAGAAAGAGACCCAGTACTTC. Translating it yields CSARGRGGIAGEKETQYF.

This clonotype was observed a handful of times. The V gene is TRBV2, the J gene TRBJ2-2; D unresolved. The CDR3 totals 13 residues. Trimming took 4 bases from V and 1 from J, leaving 4 bases between them. CDR1 and CDR2 from the germline V gene are SNHLY and FYNNEI. The CDR3 nucleotides are TGTGCCAGCAGTGCGGGGAACACCGGGGAGCTGTTTTTT. This encodes CASSAGNTGELFF.

This chain uses TRBV27 with TRBJ2-5, with D possibly being TRBD1 or TRBD2 (5 bases each). Germline V gives CDR1 MNHEY, CDR2 SMNVEV (reference sequence). The CDR3 sequence is 12 residues long. The CDR3 protein is CAVARDGGTQYF. In nucleotides, the CDR3 is TGTGCAGTCGCCAGGGATGGAGGGACCCAGTACTTC.

This clonotype was seen only a few times. The chain uses TRBV25-1 and TRBJ1-1, with TRBD1 identical over 7 bases. Trimming removed 4 bases from V and 6 bases from J; junction bases left unmatched: 2. Germline V CDR1 and CDR2: MGHDK, SYGVNS. CDR3 size: 12 residues. Here the CDR3 DNA reads TGTGCCAGCAGTGCCGGGACAGCTGAAGCTTTCTTT. Protein: CASSAGTAEAFF.

This sequence joins TRBV29-1 and TRBJ2-7, with 7 positions matching TRBD1. Trimming at V came to 6 bases and at J to 4 bases, leaving 6 bases not matched to a gene. The CDR3 spans 12 residues. The germline CDR1 and CDR2 sequences are SQVTM and ANQGSEA. CDR3 residues: CSVGDSPYEQYF. CDR3 DNA: TGCAGCGTCGGGGACAGCCCTTACGAGCAGTACTTC.

The J gene is TRBJ2-7, the V gene TRBV18; 10 nucleotides align to TRBD2. V lost 4 bases and J lost 0; bases outside the gene matches: 3. Germline CDR1 is KGHSH and CDR2 is LQKENI. The CDR3 contains 15 residues. The CDR3 region is CASSLTSGASYEQYF. The CDR3 nucleotides read TGTGCCAGCTCACTTACTAGCGGGGCCTCCTACGAGCAGTACTTC.

The chain carries TRBV4-2 and TRBJ1-2; no reliable D call. Deletions cut 0 bases from V and 6 bases from J, with 14 bases between. CDR3 length: 15 residues. Per the germline V gene, CDR1 is LGHNA and CDR2 is YNFKEQ. CDR3 coding DNA: TGTGCCAGCAGCCAAGAGCTGCCCCCCCAGGATGGCTACACCTTC. It is translated as CASSQELPPQDGYTF.

The chain carries TRBV19 and TRBJ1-5, with no clear D. Germline CDR1 reads LNHDA; CDR2 reads SQIVND (reference sequence). CDR3 size: 13 residues. V lost 6 bases and J 0 bases, leaving 6 bases between the germline ends. In DNA form, the CDR3 reads TGTGCCAGTAGAAAAACTAGCAATCAGCCCCAGCATTTT. Protein: CASRKTSNQPQHF.

The gene calls are TRBV6-5 and TRBJ1-5; D gene unclear. Germline CDR1 reads MNHEY; CDR2 reads SVGAGI. This CDR3 contains 10 residues. The V and J ends lost 7 bases and 3 bases respectively, with 1 base between them. CDR3 DNA sequence: TGTGCCAGCAACAATCAGCCCCAGCATTTT. Translation: CASNNQPQHF.

This chain connects TRBV15 to TRBJ2-7, with D perhaps assigned TRBD1 or TRBD2 (6 bases each). CDR1 and CDR2 (germline): LNHNV, YYDKDF (reference sequence). V lost 3 bases, J lost 7 bases, and 19 bases lay in between. The CDR3 is 15 residues long. The CDR3 protein is CATSSGRMGGEEQYF. The CDR3 DNA reads TGTGCCACCAGCAGCGGCAGAATGGGGGGCGAGGAGCAGTACTTC.

The chain uses TRBV13 and TRBJ1-2, with 7 bases that match TRBD1. The CDR3 has 14 residues. Losses at the gene ends were 6 bases for V and 3 bases for J; bases not matched to a gene: 7. Germline assignment: CDR1 PRHDT and CDR2 FYEKMQ (reference sequence). CDR3 nucleotides: TGTGCCAGCAGAACAGGGGAATCCCACTATGGCTACACCTTC. Protein sequence: CASRTGESHYGYTF.

The chain links TRBV6-5 to TRBJ1-2, with TRBD1 matching 10 bases. Germline values: CDR1 MNHEY, CDR2 SVGAGI. The ends lost 6 bases at V and 3 bases at J; junction bases unmatched: 1. The CDR3 has 13 amino acids. The CDR3 DNA follows: TGTGCCAGCAGCGGGACAGGGGACTATGGCTACACCTTC. This encodes CASSGTGDYGYTF.

The J gene is TRBJ1-1, the V gene TRBV9; D not certain. CDR3 length: 13 residues. V was cut by 0 bases and J by 3 bases, with 6 bases left in between. The germline V gene has CDR1 SGDLS and CDR2 YYNGEE. DNA for the CDR3: TGTGCCAGCAGCGTAGGAAGATACACTGAAGCTTTCTTT. This gives the protein CASSVGRYTEAFF.

The chain has TRBV7-8 and TRBJ2-1; TRBD2 aligns across 10 bases. Trimming removed 2 bases from V and 5 bases from J; junction bases left unmatched: 6. The CDR3 runs 16 residues. CDR1 SGHVS and CDR2 FQNEAQ come from the germline V gene. The DNA of the CDR3 is TGTGCCAGCAGCTTACGCCTAGCGGGGGTTAACAATGAGCAGTTCTTC. Residues: CASSLRLAGVNNEQFF.

The genes are TRBV13 and TRBJ1-1; D is unclear. This CDR3 is built from 15 residues. V dropped 0 bases and J dropped 5 bases, with 13 bases sitting between them. Germline values: CDR1 PRHDT, CDR2 FYEKMQ (reference sequence). CDR3 sequence reads: CASSLGRGGSTEAFF. CDR3 nucleotides: TGTGCCAGCAGCTTAGGCCGTGGCGGCTCAACTGAAGCTTTCTTT.

The rearrangement uses TRBV9 and TRBJ2-7, with D maybe TRBD1 (6 bases). CDR3 size: 15 residues. Germline V gene data show CDR1 as SGDLS and CDR2 as YYNGEE. V shed 3 bases and J shed 2 bases, with 15 bases lying between them. The CDR3, as DNA: TGTGCCAGCAGCGCCACCGGGACAAGGACCTACGAGCAGTACTTC. Its protein product is CASSATGTRTYEQYF. The full variable domain, with the rest looked up from reference TRBV9 and TRBJ2-7, is DSGVTQTPKHLITATGQRVTLRCSPRSGDLSVYWYQQSLDQGLQFLIQYYNGEERAKGNILERFSAQQFPDLHSELNLSSLELGDSALYFCASSATGTRTYEQYFGPGTRLTVT.

The chain recombines TRBV19 with TRBJ1-1; no clear D gene. V gave up 3 bases and J gave up 4 bases, with 9 bases separating them. CDR3 size: 13 residues. Germline assignment: CDR1 LNHDA and CDR2 SQIVND (reference sequence). In nucleotides, the CDR3 is TGTGCCAGTAGTATTGTCCAGCGCACTGAAGCTTTCTTT. Protein product: CASSIVQRTEAFF.

The V and J genes are TRBV3-1 and TRBJ2-1; D may be TRBD1 or TRBD2 (5 bases each). The V and J ends lost 3 bases and 5 bases respectively, with 11 bases between them. Germline V lookup: CDR1 LGHDT, CDR2 YNNKEL (reference sequence). CDR3 length: 14 amino acids. The CDR3 bases are TGTGCCAGCAGCCAGGGACCGAACGACAATGAGCAGTTCTTC. Protein product: CASSQGPNDNEQFF.

This clonotype has only one observation. At one end the junction does not follow the germline gene, possibly because of a read error. The J gene is TRBJ2-1, the V gene TRBV14; 8 bases fit TRBD1. This CDR3 has 14 amino acids. Germline V gives CDR1 SGHDN, CDR2 FVKESK. CDR3 bases: TGTGCCAGCAGCCAAGACCGGGACAGGCATACCAAGATCTTC. Amino acid sequence: CASSQDRDRHTKIF.

V gene TRBV29-1 combines with J gene TRBJ2-6; D might be TRBD1 (6 bases). Germline V gives CDR1 SQVTM, CDR2 ANQGSEA. Trimming removed 5 bases from V and 0 bases from J, with 14 bases in between. This CDR3 region has 16 residues. The CDR3 loop reads CSVSDRDTSGANVLTF. The CDR3 coding sequence is TGCAGCGTTTCAGATCGGGACACCTCTGGGGCCAACGTCCTGACTTTC.

The rearrangement uses TRBV29-1 and TRBJ2-7; TRBD1 matches at 7 bases. Germline-derived CDR1 and CDR2 are SQVTM and ANQGSEA. The V segment lost 0 bases and the J segment 4 bases; nucleotides outside the gene matches: 6. This CDR3 is 14 amino acids long. DNA for the CDR3: TGCAGCGTTGAAGATCAGGGACAGACATACGAGCAGTACTTC. This sequence encodes CSVEDQGQTYEQYF.

The chain employs TRBV6-2 or TRBV6-3 and TRBJ2-7; D gene unclear. Trimming pared 8 bases from V and 3 bases from J, leaving 8 bases between. Per the germline V gene, CDR1 is MNHEY and CDR2 is SVGEGT. The CDR3 sequence is 11 residues long. The CDR3 DNA reads as TGTGCCAGCGGCTGGGTCTACGAGCAGTACTTC. It yields the protein CASGWVYEQYF.

The chain is built from TRBV5-4 and TRBJ2-1; D unclear. The V and J ends lost 0 bases and 7 bases respectively, with 11 bases between them. The CDR3 is 14 residues long. Germline CDR1 and CDR2: SGHNT and YYREEE (reference sequence). CDR3 DNA sequence: TGTGCCAGCAGCTTGGAGACCCTTGGGAATGAGCAGTTCTTC. Amino acid sequence: CASSLETLGNEQFF.

The V call is TRBV24-1, the J call TRBJ2-3, with unresolved D. Germline lookup yields CDR1 KGHDR and CDR2 SFDVKD. Trimming cost V 0 bases and J 5 bases, with 2 bases left between them. The CDR3 extends over 12 amino acids. Here the CDR3 DNA reads TGTGCCACCAGTGATTTGTTAGATACGCAGTATTTT. Its translation is CATSDLLDTQYF.

The chain carries TRBV20-1 and TRBJ1-2, with 9 bases aligning to TRBD1. CDR3 length: 15 amino acids. Germline V gene sequence: CDR1 DFQATT, CDR2 SNEGSKA (reference sequence). Trimming at V came to 5 bases and at J to 3 bases, leaving 10 bases not matched to a gene. The CDR3 DNA is TGCAGTGCTCCAACCCGGGACAGGGTGGACTATGGCTACACCTTC. Translation gives CSAPTRDRVDYGYTF.

The table lists this clonotype with a count of one. This sequence joins TRBV25-1 and TRBJ1-6, with D uncertain. The CDR3 consists of 13 residues. Trimming removed 3 bases from V and 3 bases from J, with 3 bases in between. Per germline, CDR1 MGHDK and CDR2 SYGVNS. The CDR3 region has the DNA TGTGCCAGCAGTGACAGCTATAATTCACCCCTCCACTTT. It is translated as CASSDSYNSPLHF.

The chain links TRBV15 to TRBJ1-5; D may be TRBD1 (5 bases). V lost 1 base, J lost 7 bases, and 14 bases lay in between. CDR3 size: 15 residues. Germline V gene data show CDR1 as LNHNV and CDR2 as YYDKDF (reference sequence). The DNA of the CDR3 is TGTGCCACCAGCAGAGTTGGAGGGGATAACCAGCCCCAGCATTTT. It encodes CATSRVGGDNQPQHF.